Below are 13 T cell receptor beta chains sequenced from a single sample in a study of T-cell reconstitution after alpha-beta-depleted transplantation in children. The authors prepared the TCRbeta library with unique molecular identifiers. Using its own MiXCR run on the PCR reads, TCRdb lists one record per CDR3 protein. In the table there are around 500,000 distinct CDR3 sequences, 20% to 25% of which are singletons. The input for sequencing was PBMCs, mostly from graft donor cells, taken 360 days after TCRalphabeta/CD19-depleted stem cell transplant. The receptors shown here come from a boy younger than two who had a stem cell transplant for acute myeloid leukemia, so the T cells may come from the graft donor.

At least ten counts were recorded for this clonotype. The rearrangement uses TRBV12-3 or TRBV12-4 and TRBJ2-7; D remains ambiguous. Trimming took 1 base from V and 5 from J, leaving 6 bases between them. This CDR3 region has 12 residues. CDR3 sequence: CASSLDSHEQYF. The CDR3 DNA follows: TGTGCCAGCAGTTTAGACAGCCACGAGCAGTACTTC.

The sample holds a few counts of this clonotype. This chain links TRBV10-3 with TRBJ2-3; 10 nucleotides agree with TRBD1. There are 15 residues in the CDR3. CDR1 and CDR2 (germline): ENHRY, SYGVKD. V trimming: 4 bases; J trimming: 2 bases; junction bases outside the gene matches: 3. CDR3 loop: CAISVGQGNTDTQYF. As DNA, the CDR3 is TGTGCCATCAGTGTGGGACAGGGGAACACAGATACGCAGTATTTT.

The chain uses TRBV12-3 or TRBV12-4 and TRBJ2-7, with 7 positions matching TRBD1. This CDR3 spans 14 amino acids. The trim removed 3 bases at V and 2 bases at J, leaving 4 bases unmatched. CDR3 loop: CASSLTGSPYEQYV. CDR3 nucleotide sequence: TGTGCCAGCAGTTTGACAGGGAGCCCCTACGAGCAGTACGTC.

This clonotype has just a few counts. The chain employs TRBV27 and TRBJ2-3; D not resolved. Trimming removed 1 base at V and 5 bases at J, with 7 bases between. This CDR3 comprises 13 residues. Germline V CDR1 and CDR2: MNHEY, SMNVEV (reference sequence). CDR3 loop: CASSLFEEDTQYF. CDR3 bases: TGTGCCAGCAGTTTATTCGAGGAAGATACGCAGTATTTT.

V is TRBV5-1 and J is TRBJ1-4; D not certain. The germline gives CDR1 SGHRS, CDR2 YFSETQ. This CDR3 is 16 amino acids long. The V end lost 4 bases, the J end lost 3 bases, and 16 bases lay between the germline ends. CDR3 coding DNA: TGCGCCAGCAGCCGGAGTCTGGAGACGGCTAATGAAAAACTGTTTTTT. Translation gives CASSRSLETANEKLFF.

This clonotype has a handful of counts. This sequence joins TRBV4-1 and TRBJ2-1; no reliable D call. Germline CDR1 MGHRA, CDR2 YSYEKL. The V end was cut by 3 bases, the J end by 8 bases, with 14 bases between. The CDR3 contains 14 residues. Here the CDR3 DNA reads TGCGCCAGCAGCCAGGAAGGGTTTAAGGATGAGCAGTTCTTC. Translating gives CASSQEGFKDEQFF.

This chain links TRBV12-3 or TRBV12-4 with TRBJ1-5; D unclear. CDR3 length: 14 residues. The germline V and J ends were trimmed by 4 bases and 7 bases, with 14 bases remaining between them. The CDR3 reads CASSWSGAAQPQHF. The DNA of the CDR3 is TGTGCCAGCAGTTGGTCTGGCGCCGCGCAGCCCCAGCATTTT.

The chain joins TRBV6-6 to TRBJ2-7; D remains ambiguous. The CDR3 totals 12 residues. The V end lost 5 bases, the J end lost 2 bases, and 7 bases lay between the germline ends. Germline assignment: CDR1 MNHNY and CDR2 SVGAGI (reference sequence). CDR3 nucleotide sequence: TGTGCCAGCAGTCGACAAGCCTACGAGCAGTACTTC. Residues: CASSRQAYEQYF.

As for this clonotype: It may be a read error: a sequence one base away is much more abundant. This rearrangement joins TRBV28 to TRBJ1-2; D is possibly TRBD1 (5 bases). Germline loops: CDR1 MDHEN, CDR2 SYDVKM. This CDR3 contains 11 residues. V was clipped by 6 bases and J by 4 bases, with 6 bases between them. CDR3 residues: CASRDIYGYTF. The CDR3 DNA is TGTGCCAGCAGGGACATCTATGGCTACACCTTC.

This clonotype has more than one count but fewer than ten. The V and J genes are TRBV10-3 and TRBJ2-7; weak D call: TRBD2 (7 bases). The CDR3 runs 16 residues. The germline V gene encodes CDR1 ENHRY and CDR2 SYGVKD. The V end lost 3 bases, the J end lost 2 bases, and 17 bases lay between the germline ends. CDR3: CAISDRGGGHPYEQYF. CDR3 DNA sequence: TGTGCCATCAGTGATCGGGGAGGGGGACACCCCTACGAGCAGTACTTC.

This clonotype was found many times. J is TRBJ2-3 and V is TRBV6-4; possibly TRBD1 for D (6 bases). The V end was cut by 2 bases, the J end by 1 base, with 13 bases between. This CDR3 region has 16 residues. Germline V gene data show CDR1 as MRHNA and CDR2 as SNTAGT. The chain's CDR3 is CASSDLQGRGTDTQYF. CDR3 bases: TGTGCCAGCAGTGACCTACAGGGACGGGGCACAGATACGCAGTATTTT.

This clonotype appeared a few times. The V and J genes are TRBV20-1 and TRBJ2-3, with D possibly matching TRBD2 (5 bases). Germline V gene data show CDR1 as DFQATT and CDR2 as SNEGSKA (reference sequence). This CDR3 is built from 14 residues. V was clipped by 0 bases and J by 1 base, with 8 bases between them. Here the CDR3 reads CSARDMRGTDTQYF. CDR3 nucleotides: TGCAGTGCTAGAGATATGAGGGGCACAGATACGCAGTATTTT.

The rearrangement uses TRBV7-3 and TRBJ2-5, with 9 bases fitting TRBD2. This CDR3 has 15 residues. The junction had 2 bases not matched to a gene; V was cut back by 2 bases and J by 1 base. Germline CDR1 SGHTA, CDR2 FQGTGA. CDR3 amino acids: CASSLLAGIQETQYF. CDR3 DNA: TGTGCCAGCAGCTTACTAGCGGGAATCCAAGAGACCCAGTACTTC.